Presented here are 19 T cell receptor beta chains from one specimen sequenced in a study of sequential checkpoint blockade in melanoma. Treatment noted: randomized to nivolumab then ipilimumab (arm A) or the reverse (arm B). Using immunoSEQ multiplex PCR, the repertoire was profiled, and TCRdb retains in-frame clones only, with some absent. The sample holds about 38,000 clones; 70% to 90% are singletons and the top ten take roughly 12%. Here the sequenced sample was CD8+ T cells sorted from blood (inferred from file names), taken from a patient given nivolumab and ipilimumab in sequence. These receptor sequences come from a human donor with melanoma.

The V call is TRBV4-3, the J call TRBJ2-1, with TRBD1 matching 9 bases. Germline V gene lookup returns CDR1 LGHNA and CDR2 YSLEER. The CDR3 runs to 17 residues. With 3 bases clipped from V and 2 bases from J, the junction kept 8 bases outside the gene matches. CDR3 region: CASSQGPGQGAYNEQFF. The CDR3, as DNA: TGCGCCAGCAGCCAGGGCCCGGGACAGGGAGCCTACAATGAGCAGTTCTTC.

Turning to this clone: The same CDR3 arises from other DNA sequences in this sample as well. Here the CDR3 reads CASTDGGGYTF. In nucleotides, the CDR3 is TGTGCCAGCACGGACGGGGGAGGCTACACCTTC. The chain employs TRBV25-1 and TRBJ1-2; TRBD1 might be the D (5 bases). Trimming cost V 7 bases and J 8 bases, with 11 bases left between them. Germline CDR1 reads MGHDK; CDR2 reads SYGVNS. CDR3 length: 11 residues.

This clone came up a few times. V and J are TRBV5-1 and TRBJ2-7; D is perhaps TRBD2 (6 bases). Germline assignment: CDR1 SGHRS and CDR2 YFSETQ. V lost 0 bases to trimming and J lost 0 bases, with 13 bases between them. This CDR3 is built from 16 residues. CDR3 nucleotide sequence: TGCGCCAGCAGCTTGGAAGGCGGGGCTAGCTCCTACGAGCAGTACGTC. It encodes CASSLEGGASSYEQYV.

The sample holds a few counts of this clone. V is TRBV19 and J is TRBJ1-1, with 7 nucleotides matching TRBD1. Germline V gene sequence: CDR1 LNHDA, CDR2 SQIVND (reference sequence). After removal of 3 bases from V and 1 base from J, the junction contained 2 bases not matched to a gene. The CDR3 sequence is 14 residues long. The CDR3 sequence is CASSMGQPNTEAFF. CDR3 coding DNA: TGTGCCAGTAGTATGGGACAGCCGAACACTGAAGCTTTCTTT.

The chain has TRBV11-3 and TRBJ2-5; 9 bases map to TRBD2. From germline, CDR1 is SGHNT and CDR2 YENEEA. Trimming cost V 4 bases and J 5 bases; bases outside gene matches: 14. CDR3 length: 17 residues. In DNA form, the CDR3 reads TGTGCCAGCAGCTCCCCCAGTTGGGCTAGCGGGACCGAGACCCAGTACTTC. Its translation: CASSSPSWASGTETQYF.

V is TRBV5-1 and J is TRBJ2-7; 12 nucleotides agree with TRBD2. After removal of 0 bases from V and 4 bases from J, the junction contained 11 bases not matched to a gene. The germline V gene encodes CDR1 SGHRS and CDR2 YFSETQ. The CDR3 loop spans 18 amino acids. In DNA, the CDR3 is TGCGCCAGCAGCTTGGTTGCTAGCGGGAGGGCCCTGAGTTACGAGCAGTACTTC. Amino acids: CASSLVASGRALSYEQYF.

The chain employs TRBV11-2 and TRBJ2-5; D is unresolved. CDR1 and CDR2 from the germline V gene are SGHAT and FQNNGV. This CDR3 spans 13 amino acids. Trimming removed 4 bases from V and 0 bases from J, with 6 bases in between. This chain's CDR3 is CASSYYNQETQYF. DNA of the CDR3: TGTGCCAGCAGCTACTACAACCAAGAGACCCAGTACTTC.

CDR3 coding DNA: TGTGCCAGCAGCTTGTATGCAGGGGATACCTACGAGCAGTACTTC. It is translated as CASSLYAGDTYEQYF. The V and J genes are TRBV5-8 and TRBJ2-7; D is possibly TRBD1 (6 bases). This CDR3 is 15 amino acids long. Trimming stripped 1 base from V and 2 bases from J, with 13 bases between. From germline, CDR1 is SGHTS and CDR2 YDEGEE. The variable domain in full, with the rest retrieved from reference TRBV5-8 and TRBJ2-7, is EAGVTQSPTHLIKTRGQQATLRCSPISGHTSVYWYQQALGLGLQFLLWYDEGEERNRGNFPPRFSGRQFPNYSSELNVNALELEDSALYLCASSLYAGDTYEQYFGPGTRLTVT.

The rearrangement joins TRBV6-5 to TRBJ1-1, with D perhaps TRBD1 (5 bases). Between the trimmed V and J ends, which lost 7 bases and 0 bases, there was a span of 12 bases. The CDR3 extends over 14 amino acids. CDR1 MNHEY and CDR2 SVGAGI come from the germline V gene. The CDR3 loop reads CASTGTHVNTEAFF. In nucleotides, the CDR3 is TGTGCCAGCACAGGGACTCACGTGAACACTGAAGCTTTCTTT.

This sequence joins TRBV6-5 and TRBJ2-1, with unresolved D. The CDR3 extends over 15 amino acids. Trimming took off 0 bases at V and 4 bases at J, with 10 bases between the two ends. Germline CDR1 MNHEY, CDR2 SVGAGI. CDR3 bases: TGTGCCAGCAGTTACTCGCAAGCAGCGTACAATGAGCAGTTCTTC. It encodes CASSYSQAAYNEQFF.

Comments on this clone: A junction end diverges from the germline sequence, so it may reflect a read error. The chain carries TRBV4-1 and TRBJ1-1, with 12 bases identical to TRBD1. The CDR3 is 15 residues long. Germline loops: CDR1 MGHRA, CDR2 YSYEKL. CDR3 nucleotides: TGCGCCAGCAGCCAAGAGGAAGGGACAGGGGGCGAGGCGATGTTT. It translates to CASSQEEGTGGEAMF.

The rearrangement links TRBV27 to TRBJ1-5; D is possibly TRBD1 (6 bases). V lost 2 bases to trimming and J lost 6 bases, with 11 bases between them. Germline CDR1 MNHEY, CDR2 SMNVEV (reference sequence). This CDR3 is 14 amino acids long. CDR3: CASSLGGAGQPQHF. CDR3 bases: TGTGCCAGCAGTTTAGGGGGGGCAGGTCAGCCCCAGCATTTT.

The rearrangement uses TRBV2 and TRBJ2-2; D is unresolved. The germline V gene has CDR1 SNHLY and CDR2 FYNNEI. V was pared by 4 bases and J by 4 bases, with 10 bases between. The CDR3 is 14 amino acids. As DNA, the CDR3 is TGTGCCAGCAGTGGAGTCCCGGGCACCGGGGAGCTGTTTTTT. It translates to CASSGVPGTGELFF.

CDR3 amino acids: CASSEGGTGELFF. The CDR3 coding sequence is TGTGCCAGCAGTGAAGGCGGGACCGGGGAGCTGTTTTTT. The V call is TRBV6-1, the J call TRBJ2-2, with a possible D match to TRBD2 (5 bases). The germline V and J ends were trimmed by 1 base and 5 bases, with 5 bases remaining between them. CDR1 is MNHNS and CDR2 is SASEGT in the germline V gene. The CDR3 covers 13 residues.

J is TRBJ2-1 and V is TRBV30, with 9 bases that match TRBD2. J lost 6 bases, V lost 5 bases, and 8 bases had no gene match. Germline loops: CDR1 GTSNPN, CDR2 SVGIG (reference sequence). This CDR3 region has 14 residues. The CDR3 protein is CAWDLAGRINEQFF. The DNA of the CDR3 is TGTGCCTGGGACCTAGCGGGGCGTATCAATGAGCAGTTCTTC.

With respect to this clone: Mismatch with germline at one junction end may stem from a read error. This rearrangement joins TRBV11-2 to TRBJ1-4, with D tentatively TRBD1 (6 bases). The CDR3 consists of 16 residues. Looked up from germline, CDR1 is SGHAT and CDR2 is FQNNGV. CDR3 sequence: CASSVDGGGPNEKLFF. The CDR3 DNA is TGTGCCAGCAGCGTAGACGGTGGGGGCCCTAATGAAAAACTGTTTTTT.

This chain joins TRBV14 and TRBJ2-5; D not certain. The CDR3 covers 14 residues. The germline V and J ends were trimmed by 2 bases and 1 base, with 8 bases remaining between them. Per germline, CDR1 SGHDN and CDR2 FVKESK. CDR3 residues: CASSQTETQETQYF. As DNA, the CDR3 is TGTGCCAGCAGCCAAACAGAGACCCAAGAGACCCAGTACTTC.

As for this clone: The sample has other DNA sequences that encode this CDR3 too. This rearrangement joins TRBV7-9 to TRBJ1-4, with 7 bases fitting TRBD1. The CDR3 loop spans 16 amino acids. CDR1 is SEHNR and CDR2 is FQNEAQ in the germline V gene (reference sequence). Trimming took 5 bases from V and 8 from J; bases not matched to a gene: 14. The CDR3 DNA sequence: TGTGCCAGCAGCGCAAGGGACAGTCGGCTAGTCGAAAAACTGTTTTTT. Its translation: CASSARDSRLVEKLFF.

The chain uses TRBV11-3 and TRBJ2-1; 7 bases match TRBD1. In germline, CDR1 is SGHNT, CDR2 YENEEA. Unmatched junction bases numbered 7, after V lost 9 bases and J lost 2 bases. This CDR3 has 14 amino acids. The CDR3 region has the DNA TGTGCCAGTCGAAACAGGGGAACCTACAATGAGCAGTTCTTC. Protein sequence: CASRNRGTYNEQFF.